This T cell receptor (beta chain) was sequenced for a study of blood T cell repertoires in COVID-19 (dated by TCRdb to 2018 to 2020). Turning to the overall study: Samples from collaborators originated in the United States, Italy and Spain and spanned both the acute and convalescent phases of COVID-19. Samples came from the ongoing ImmuneRACE study (first 160 participants) plus 1,254 subjects from 6 global collaborators. The sample metadata nearly always contained a de-identified subject ID, COVID-19 status, age in years and sex. The dataset comprised deeply sampled blood TCRbeta repertoires from subjects exposed to, actively infected with, or recovered from COVID-19. Where available, HLA class I and class II types were taken from metadata supplied by the sample provider and were not determined by assay-based typing. The prospective study material was composed of cDNA or gDNA derived from T cells, B-cell-depleted T cells, or PBMCs. The repertoires were released in a freely available public database intended as a resource for research on the immune response to SARS-CoV-2.

Beyond this particular receptor, the publication reports: Clinical and demographic metadata were provided uncurated, with the amount varying by source and participant.

TCRbeta CDR3 regions were amplified from genomic DNA using the immunoSEQ Assay, a bias-controlled multiplex PCR. In the paper's pipeline: The number of nucleated cells in each sample was estimated from the amplification of reference gene primers within the assay. Sequence reads were collapsed and filtered to measure the absolute abundance of every unique TCRbeta CDR3 rearrangement. For each sample, productive Simpson clonality was calculated as the square root of Simpson's diversity index across productive rearrangements. TCRdb took over this immuneACCESS table, retaining in-frame rearrangements with V and J assigned. Such tables are incomplete; in checked studies, under half of the missing clones stem from an unresolved V gene, and the remainder is unexplained. D and trimming were read from the DNA, whereas the V and J calls and clone size are those reported in that table. Present in this sample are 53,000 or so clones, just over 85% of which were seen just once. Clones ranked in the top ten supply approximately 12% of the sample.

Note on this clone: No antigen is known for it. No per-base quality is available; no much larger clone lies one base away.

Whole blood was collected in K2EDTA tubes by collaborating institutions according to the institutions' own protocols. Collaborator samples were shipped for TCRbeta analysis as frozen whole blood, isolated PBMCs, or DNA extracted from either sample type. Based on the germline V gene, the CDR1 and CDR2 sequences are LGHNA and YSLEER. V and J are truncated by 6 bases and 1 base respectively, leaving an intervening sequence of 19 bases. There are 17 amino acids in the CDR3, from cysteine to phenylalanine inclusive. Only the CDR3 DNA is retained, 51 bases long and in frame from the first base. Sequencing was done on a sample of peripheral blood. In this chain, TRBV4-3 is recombined with TRBJ2-1; matching of 5 bases hints at TRBD1 as the D gene. The sequence was obtained from a man between 65 and 85 years old with active COVID-19. Here is the DNA: TGCGCCAGCAGTACAAGATTCGGACATGGGTCCTACAATGAGCAGTTCTTC. This is translated as CASSTRFGHGSYNEQFF.